Below, 19 T cell receptor beta chains from the same sample are listed, as sequenced in a study of cytomegalovirus exposure and HLA in healthy donors. The PCR employed 60 Vbeta primers together with 13 Jbeta primers. Sequencing used immunoSEQ multiplex PCR; TCRdb keeps in-frame clones, though not all of them. The sample contains 150,000 to 200,000 clones, just over 75% of which appear only once. Sequencing was done on a sample of PBMCs. These receptor sequences come from a woman aged 25 to 39 in good health and CMV-seropositive.

V and J are TRBV7-7 and TRBJ2-2, with 12 bases aligning to TRBD2. V trimming: 5 bases; J trimming: 8 bases; junction bases outside the gene matches: 21. This CDR3 contains 20 residues. Germline V CDR1 and CDR2: SSHAT, FNYEAQ (reference sequence). CDR3 sequence: CASSPSSGGATSYRSGELFF. The CDR3 region has the DNA TGTGCCAGCAGCCCTTCTAGCGGGGGGGCTACAAGTTATAGGTCTGGGGAGCTGTTTTTT.

The J gene is TRBJ1-2, the V gene TRBV9; 7 nucleotides line up with TRBD1. CDR3 size: 12 residues. J gave up 5 bases and V 3 bases, and 1 base lay outside the gene matches. The germline V gene has CDR1 SGDLS and CDR2 YYNGEE. CDR3 sequence: CASSARGYGYTF. The CDR3 nucleotides read TGTGCCAGCAGCGCCAGGGGGTATGGCTACACCTTC.

This chain joins TRBV9 and TRBJ2-7, with 7 bases identical to TRBD1. Looked up from germline, CDR1 is SGDLS and CDR2 is YYNGEE. The CDR3 is 14 residues long. V shed 3 bases, J shed 6 bases, and the junction held 9 bases outside the gene matches. The CDR3 DNA sequence: TGTGCCAGCAGCGAAAGCTCGACAGGGTGCGAGCAGTACTTC. This encodes CASSESSTGCEQYF. The full variable domain, its missing parts supplied by reference TRBV9 and TRBJ2-7, is DSGVTQTPKHLITATGQRVTLRCSPRSGDLSVYWYQQSLDQGLQFLIQYYNGEERAKGNILERFSAQQFPDLHSELNLSSLELGDSALYFCASSESSTGCEQYFGPGTRLTVT.

The gene calls are TRBV5-1 and TRBJ1-3; TRBD1 matches at 8 bases. V lost 0 bases to trimming and J lost 2 bases; unmatched junction nucleotides: 4. This CDR3 has 16 residues. Germline V gene lookup returns CDR1 SGHRS and CDR2 YFSETQ. The CDR3 sequence is CASSLEGQGPGNTIYF. The CDR3 nucleotides are TGCGCCAGCAGCTTGGAAGGACAGGGACCTGGAAACACCATATATTTT.

This clone was seen a single time. The chain carries TRBV5-1 and TRBJ2-1; maybe TRBD2 (6 bases). V gave up 3 bases and J gave up 12 bases, with 25 bases separating them. CDR1 and CDR2 from the germline V gene are SGHRS and YFSETQ. The CDR3 totals 16 residues. CDR3 in amino acids: CASSSFPGTPKEGQFF. In DNA, the CDR3 is TGCGCCAGCAGCTCGTTTCCCGGGACTCCTAAGGAAGGGCAGTTCTTC.

This sequence joins TRBV18 and TRBJ1-5; 11 bases align to TRBD1. CDR3 length equals 15 residues. Germline lookup yields CDR1 KGHSH and CDR2 LQKENI. V trimming: 3 bases; J trimming: 5 bases; junction bases outside the gene matches: 3. In DNA, the CDR3 is TGTGCCAGCTCACCGGTGGACAGGGGGCATCAGCCCCAGCATTTT. This codes for CASSPVDRGHQPQHF.

The V and J genes are TRBV7-2 and TRBJ2-1; 7 bases align to TRBD1. The CDR3 sequence is 13 residues long. In germline, CDR1 is SGHTA, CDR2 FQGNSA. V lost 3 bases to trimming and J lost 8 bases; unmatched junction nucleotides: 4. CDR3 protein: CASSFQGGDEQFF. CDR3 sequence (DNA): TGTGCCAGCAGCTTCCAAGGGGGCGATGAGCAGTTCTTC.

The rearrangement joins TRBV2 to TRBJ2-3; 12 nucleotides line up with TRBD2. The CDR3 totals 14 residues. V lost 5 bases to trimming and J lost 8 bases; unmatched junction nucleotides: 5. Germline-derived CDR1 and CDR2 are SNHLY and FYNNEI. The CDR3: CASSLASGGATQYF. The DNA for the CDR3 is TGTGCCAGCAGTCTGGCTAGCGGGGGGGCTACGCAGTATTTT.

The chain is built from TRBV4-3 and TRBJ2-5; 8 nucleotides match TRBD2. CDR1 and CDR2 (germline): LGHNA, YSLEER. J gave up 0 bases and V 0 bases, and 12 bases lay outside the gene matches. The CDR3 extends over 19 amino acids. The chain's CDR3 is CASSQDERGPQGYQETQYF. CDR3 bases: TGCGCCAGCAGCCAAGATGAGCGGGGGCCCCAGGGGTACCAAGAGACCCAGTACTTC.

This clone was seen a few times. The V and J genes are TRBV7-2 and TRBJ1-1, with D unresolved. This CDR3 is 16 amino acids long. Trimming stripped 5 bases from V and 5 bases from J, with 21 bases between. The germline CDR1 and CDR2 sequences are SGHTA and FQGNSA. The CDR3 loop is CASSPDAGRVGTEAFF. CDR3 sequence (DNA): TGTGCCAGCAGCCCAGACGCGGGGAGGGTGGGAACTGAAGCTTTCTTT.

This chain connects TRBV29-1 to TRBJ1-5; 9 bases match TRBD1. Trimming at V came to 0 bases and at J to 5 bases, leaving 20 bases not matched to a gene. Germline loops: CDR1 SQVTM, CDR2 ANQGSEA. The CDR3 consists of 20 residues. CDR3 coding DNA: TGCAGCGTTGAAGATCGGGAGGGGACAGGGCTTTCTCAGGCGGATCAGCCCCAGCATTTT. Translated, it gives CSVEDREGTGLSQADQPQHF.

The chain combines TRBV11-2 with TRBJ2-3, with 13 bases fitting TRBD2. With 5 bases clipped from V and 3 bases from J, the junction kept 5 bases outside the gene matches. Germline V gene lookup returns CDR1 SGHAT and CDR2 FQNNGV. CDR3 size: 16 residues. In DNA form, the CDR3 reads TGTGCCAGCAGCCGACGACTAGCGGGAGGAACAGATACGCAGTATTTT. Protein product: CASSRRLAGGTDTQYF.

The chain is built from TRBV6-5 and TRBJ1-2; D is undetermined. The V and J ends lost 4 bases and 7 bases respectively, with 13 bases between them. Germline V gene sequence: CDR1 MNHEY, CDR2 SVGAGI. This CDR3 region has 13 residues. The CDR3 sequence: CASSSRRRIGYTF. Written as DNA, the CDR3 is TGTGCCAGCAGTTCCCGGAGGAGAATTGGCTACACCTTC.

This chain connects TRBV5-1 to TRBJ2-3; the D gene is possibly TRBD1 (6 bases). The V gene's germline CDR1 is SGHRS and CDR2 YFSETQ. Trimming removed 0 bases at V and 0 bases at J, with 14 bases between. This CDR3 is 17 amino acids long. The CDR3, as DNA: TGCGCCAGCAGCTTGGTGGGGGCGAGCAGAAGCACAGATACGCAGTATTTT. Protein: CASSLVGASRSTDTQYF.

This clone was seen a few times. The chain has TRBV7-7 and TRBJ2-5; D gene ambiguous. CDR3 length: 13 amino acids. V shed 1 base and J shed 5 bases, with 8 bases lying between them. Germline CDR1 is SSHAT and CDR2 is FNYEAQ (reference sequence). CDR3 in DNA: TGTGCCAGCAGCTTAGATCCGGGTGAGACCCAGTACTTC. Amino acid sequence: CASSLDPGETQYF.

This clone occurred a few times. CDR3 region: CASSNPHYGQEKAFF. CDR3 sequence (DNA): TGTGCCAGCAGCAACCCCCATTATGGGCAGGAAAAAGCTTTCTTT. The chain uses TRBV6-5 and TRBJ1-1, with D hard to call. The V gene's germline CDR1 is MNHEY and CDR2 SVGAGI. V gave up 6 bases and J gave up 9 bases, with 23 bases separating them. The CDR3 is made up of 15 amino acids.

The rearrangement uses TRBV5-6 and TRBJ2-5, with D tentatively TRBD2 (6 bases). This CDR3 has 14 amino acids. The V end lost 1 base, the J end lost 5 bases, and 12 bases lay between the germline ends. Per germline, CDR1 SGHDT and CDR2 YYEEEE. CDR3 nucleotide sequence: TGTGCCAGCAGCTTGCCCCGGGGGTGGGAGACCCAGTACTTC. Translation gives CASSLPRGWETQYF.

This chain links TRBV5-1 with TRBJ2-1; 9 positions match TRBD2. Germline assignment: CDR1 SGHRS and CDR2 YFSETQ. CDR3 length equals 16 residues. With 3 bases clipped from V and 4 bases from J, the junction kept 8 bases outside the gene matches. The CDR3 DNA is TGCGCCAGCAGCTCCCTCCAAGCGGGAGGTTACAATGAGCAGTTCTTC. This sequence encodes CASSSLQAGGYNEQFF.

The chain joins TRBV9 to TRBJ2-7; 9 nucleotides agree with TRBD2. The length of the CDR3 is 14 residues. Looked up from germline, CDR1 is SGDLS and CDR2 is YYNGEE. Trimming took 4 bases from V and 4 from J; bases not matched to a gene: 6. The CDR3 reads CASSPGGGEYEQYF. In DNA form, the CDR3 reads TGTGCCAGCAGCCCCGGCGGGGGGGAGTACGAGCAGTACTTC.